This T cell receptor beta chain was captured in a study of blood T cell repertoires in COVID-19. About the study: PBMCs, B-cell-depleted T cells, or T cells were the source of the cDNA or gDNA that made up the material.

The data were produced by immunoSEQ multiplex PCR, yet TCRdb's version contains in-frame clones alone and is incomplete. Found here are over 250,000 clones, about nine tenths of them singletons; the top ten hold under 2.5%. This clone was found many times. The CDR3 sequence is 14 residues long. Germline-derived CDR1 and CDR2 are SEHNR and FQNEAQ (reference sequence). Trimming removed 6 bases at V and 4 bases at J, with 13 bases between. This sequence originates from a man in his fifties or sixties with acute or convalescent COVID-19. The J gene is TRBJ1-5, the V gene TRBV7-9; the D is unclear. Specimen: peripheral blood. The CDR3 protein is CASRDDRDNQPQHF. CDR3 DNA sequence: TGTGCCAGCAGAGACGACCGGGATAATCAGCCCCAGCATTTT.